These 14 T cell receptor beta chains came from one sample sequenced in a study of a mutant IDH1 vaccine in newly diagnosed glioma. These receptors' antigens are unknown. Described time point: week 11, during vaccination. A 20-mer mutant IDH1 peptide at 300 ug was injected subcutaneously with topical imiquimod. This table comes from immunoSEQ multiplex PCR, and its TCRdb copy is limited to in-frame clones, with some not included. This table has roughly 120,000 clones, roughly 77% appearing once. Sample: PBMCs, taken from a glioma patient whose treatment included an IDH1 peptide vaccine. The source is a man aged 40-49 years with glioma.

In nucleotides, the CDR3 is TGTGCCAGCAGTAAGGACAGGGGGAGCACAGATACGCAGTATTTT. Its translation: CASSKDRGSTDTQYF. The V and J genes are TRBV2 and TRBJ2-3, with 10 positions matching TRBD1. With 5 bases clipped from V and 0 bases from J, the junction kept 2 bases outside the gene matches. Germline CDR1 reads SNHLY; CDR2 reads FYNNEI. The CDR3 consists of 15 residues.

V usage is TRBV5-6 and J usage is TRBJ1-5, with D perhaps TRBD1 (5 bases). This CDR3 region has 15 residues. V was shortened by 0 bases and J by 5 bases, with 12 bases between the two germline ends. Germline V gene lookup returns CDR1 SGHDT and CDR2 YYEEEE. CDR3 sequence (DNA): TGTGCCAGCAGCTTGGGCCCCTTCAGGGATCAGCCCCAGCATTTT. Protein sequence: CASSLGPFRDQPQHF.

J is TRBJ1-6 and V is TRBV5-6; unclear D gene. Trimming shortened V by 2 bases and J by 0 bases, and 9 bases separated the two germline ends. CDR1 and CDR2 (germline): SGHDT, YYEEEE. CDR3 length equals 16 residues. In DNA form, the CDR3 reads TGTGCCAGCAGCTTAGTCAGCAGCTCCTATAATTCACCCCTCCACTTT. Its translation is CASSLVSSSYNSPLHF.

V is TRBV7-9 and J is TRBJ2-5; possible D gene TRBD2, 5 bases. The end of the DNA fits TRBJ2-7 better, so the J call may be wrong. Germline lookup yields CDR1 SEHNR and CDR2 FQNEAQ (reference sequence). The CDR3 totals 13 residues. This chain's CDR3 is CASSSSFEYEQYF. DNA for the CDR3: TGTGCCAGCAGCTCTAGCTTTGAGTACGAGCAGTACTTC.

The chain uses TRBV19 and TRBJ2-7; either TRBD1 or TRBD2 may supply D (5 bases each). The CDR3 consists of 14 residues. V was shortened by 3 bases and J by 1 base, with 10 bases between the two germline ends. The germline V gene encodes CDR1 LNHDA and CDR2 SQIVND (reference sequence). CDR3 sequence (DNA): TGTGCCAGTAGTATGGGACGGGATTCCTACGAGCAGTACTTC. Translating gives CASSMGRDSYEQYF. Complete variable domain (other parts from reference TRBV19 and TRBJ2-7): DGGITQSPKYLFRKEGQNVTLSCEQNLNHDAMYWYRQDPGQGLRLIYYSQIVNDFQKGDIAEGYSVSREKKESFPLTVTSAQKNPTAFYLCASSMGRDSYEQYFGPGTRLTVT.

The CDR3 bases are TGTGCCACCCAACTAGCGGGATCTACCACAGATACGCAGTATTTT. Its protein is CATQLAGSTTDTQYF. This rearrangement joins TRBV6-5 to TRBJ2-3, with 10 nucleotides matching TRBD2. Trimming cost V 10 bases and J 2 bases; bases outside gene matches: 9. The CDR3 has 15 residues. Germline lookup yields CDR1 MNHEY and CDR2 SVGAGI.

This chain connects TRBV6-5 to TRBJ2-7, with D perhaps given as TRBD1 or TRBD2 (5 bases each). The V end lost 5 bases, the J end lost 3 bases, and 11 bases lay between the germline ends. The CDR3 has 13 residues. CDR1 is MNHEY and CDR2 is SVGAGI in the germline V gene. The CDR3 DNA is TGTGCCAGCAGTGACCGGGGCATCTACGAGCAGTACTTC. It codes for CASSDRGIYEQYF.

This clone appeared a few times. This sequence joins TRBV19 and TRBJ2-3; 9 nucleotides match TRBD2. The CDR3 covers 14 residues. Trimming cost V 6 bases and J 2 bases; bases outside gene matches: 3. In germline, CDR1 is LNHDA, CDR2 SQIVND (reference sequence). The CDR3 region is CASRLAGFTDTQYF. The CDR3 bases are TGTGCCAGTAGGCTAGCGGGGTTCACAGATACGCAGTATTTT. Full variable domain (remainder filled in from reference TRBV19 and TRBJ2-3): DGGITQSPKYLFRKEGQNVTLSCEQNLNHDAMYWYRQDPGQGLRLIYYSQIVNDFQKGDIAEGYSVSREKKESFPLTVTSAQKNPTAFYLCASRLAGFTDTQYFGPGTRLTVL.

This clone was observed a few times. The rearrangement links TRBV2 to TRBJ2-3; the D gene is possibly TRBD2 (5 bases). Germline assignment: CDR1 SNHLY and CDR2 FYNNEI. Trimming took 5 bases from V and 5 from J, leaving 11 bases between them. The CDR3 totals 13 residues. In DNA, the CDR3 is TGTGCCAGCAGTAGAGGGAACGGAGATACGCAGTATTTT. Protein product: CASSRGNGDTQYF.

J is TRBJ2-7 and V is TRBV28; D not certain. The CDR3 extends over 12 amino acids. V lost 6 bases and J lost 1, with 7 bases in between. Germline CDR1 reads MDHEN; CDR2 reads SYDVKM. CDR3 protein: CASSPRSYEQYF. The DNA of the CDR3 is TGTGCCAGCAGCCCCCGTTCCTACGAGCAGTACTTC.

V usage is TRBV7-9 and J usage is TRBJ2-6; 9 nucleotides match TRBD1. The junction had 5 bases not matched to a gene; V was cut back by 5 bases and J by 3 bases. The CDR3 extends over 16 amino acids. Germline values: CDR1 SEHNR, CDR2 FQNEAQ (reference sequence). For the CDR3, the DNA is TGTGCCAGCAGCCCGAACAGGGGGCATGGGGCCAACGTCCTGACTTTC. This codes for CASSPNRGHGANVLTF.

The chain is built from TRBV6-5 and TRBJ2-5; D may be TRBD2 (6 bases). With 6 bases removed from V and 5 bases from J, the gap between germline ends came to 19 bases. Germline V gives CDR1 MNHEY, CDR2 SVGAGI. The CDR3 contains 15 residues. Written as DNA, the CDR3 is TGTGCCAGCAGAGACAAACGGGGGTTCGGGGAGACCCAGTACTTC. It specifies CASRDKRGFGETQYF.

This clone has a single count. V and J are TRBV4-1 and TRBJ2-1; TRBD1 might be the D (6 bases). This CDR3 comprises 15 residues. Germline V gene data show CDR1 as MGHRA and CDR2 as YSYEKL. Trimming shortened V by 0 bases and J by 5 bases, and 11 bases separated the two germline ends. CDR3 sequence: CASSQDDRRDNEQFF. For the CDR3, the DNA is TGCGCCAGCAGCCAAGATGACAGGCGGGACAATGAGCAGTTCTTC.

The V and J genes are TRBV5-1 and TRBJ2-1, with D maybe TRBD2 (7 bases). Per germline, CDR1 SGHRS and CDR2 YFSETQ. The CDR3 covers 16 residues. The ends were cut back, 0 bases at V and 8 bases at J, with 18 bases in the middle. This chain's CDR3 is CASSLGLRGGGHEQFF. The CDR3, as DNA: TGCGCCAGCAGCTTGGGCCTTCGCGGGGGCGGGCATGAGCAGTTCTTC.